This TCR beta chain was retrieved from a study of T cell responses to AZD1222 COVID-19 vaccine. Assay used: immunoSEQ multiplex PCR; TCRdb lists only in-frame clones, some missing. Among tens of thousands of clones listed, 80% to 90% were seen once. Study findings and constraints: Only after the peak T cell response were repertoires sampled. Donor demographics were predominantly white British with a female majority; clonal diversity may be underestimated.

In regard to this clone: Its target is unknown.

Some second doses came at about 4 weeks and others at about 12 weeks; these were pooled. The V and J ends lost 4 bases and 8 bases respectively, with 7 bases between them. Germline V gene lookup returns CDR1 SGHNT and CDR2 YYREEE (reference sequence). CDR3 size: 11 residues. The gene calls are TRBV5-4 and TRBJ2-1; D is tentatively TRBD1 or TRBD2 (5 bases each). The specimen was peripheral blood, collected 28 days after the second AZD1222 dose. The sequence was obtained from an adult who received the AZD1222 COVID-19 vaccine. The CDR3 DNA sequence: TGTGCCAGCAGCCGGGACCATGAGCAGTTCTTC. This gives the protein CASSRDHEQFF.